These 9 T cell receptor beta chains were all obtained from the same sample, sequenced in a study of T cells in Graves' hyperthyroidism and ophthalmopathy. Template material for amplifying TCR beta CDR3 regions consisted of RNA transcripts. TCR CDR3 regions were first amplified by RT-PCR with HTBI primers. TCRdb re-analysed the multiplex PCR reads in MiXCR, keeping a single row per CDR3 protein. The sample yields about 26,000 distinct CDR3 sequences, approximately 45% seen once. The sequenced material came from blood. Every receptor here comes from a woman aged 25 to 39 with Graves' hyperthyroidism.

This clonotype was counted between two and nine times. The chain combines TRBV24-1 with TRBJ2-7; D is undetermined. This CDR3 spans 14 amino acids. The V end lost 2 bases, the J end lost 2 bases, and 9 bases lay between the germline ends. The germline gives CDR1 KGHDR, CDR2 SFDVKD. The CDR3 spells CATSDWRYPYEQYF. CDR3 bases: TGTGCCACCAGTGATTGGCGGTACCCCTACGAGCAGTACTTC.

V gene TRBV10-3 combines with J gene TRBJ1-2, with D tentatively TRBD1 (5 bases). V lost 7 bases and J lost 0, with 9 bases in between. CDR1 and CDR2 (germline): ENHRY, SYGVKD. The CDR3 spans 13 residues. CDR3 in DNA: TGTGCCATCAAGACAGCAACTAACTATGGCTACACCTTC. Translating it yields CAIKTATNYGYTF.

This clonotype was seen once. The rearrangement joins TRBV5-1 to TRBJ2-2, with 12 bases that match TRBD1. The V gene's germline CDR1 is SGHRS and CDR2 YFSETQ. The trim removed 4 bases at V and 5 bases at J, leaving 9 bases unmatched. CDR3 length: 17 residues. The CDR3 nucleotides are TGCGCCAGCAGCCGATCCGGGACAGGGGGCGAGACCGGGGAGCTGTTTTTT. Amino acids: CASSRSGTGGETGELFF.

The CDR3 region has the DNA TGTGCCAGCAGTGAAGACAGTGCCTACGAGCAGTACTTC. The encoded protein is CASSEDSAYEQYF. The chain carries TRBV6-1 and TRBJ2-7, with D hard to call. The CDR3 is made up of 13 amino acids. V was clipped by 1 base and J by 2 bases, with 6 bases between them. The germline V gene has CDR1 MNHNS and CDR2 SASEGT.

This clonotype ranks as medium-sized. The chain employs TRBV20-1 and TRBJ2-7, with D perhaps matching TRBD2 (6 bases). There are 14 residues in the CDR3. V was pared by 6 bases and J by 2 bases, with 17 bases between. CDR1 and CDR2 (germline): DFQATT, SNEGSKA (reference sequence). The CDR3 region has the DNA TGCAGTGCCATCGGGAGAGTTGATACCTACGAGCAGTACTTC. Protein: CSAIGRVDTYEQYF.

This clonotype was seen many times. The genes are TRBV4-2 and TRBJ1-2; D unresolved. This CDR3 has 13 amino acids. V was clipped by 4 bases and J by 7 bases, with 13 bases between them. From germline, CDR1 is LGHNA and CDR2 YNFKEQ. Here the CDR3 DNA reads TGTGCCAGCAGCCGAGAGGGAGTGAGTGGCTACACCTTC. The encoded protein is CASSREGVSGYTF.

This clonotype was seen repeatedly, ten times or more. The J gene is TRBJ2-2, the V gene TRBV28; 10 nucleotides align to TRBD1. This CDR3 has 15 residues. Per the germline V gene, CDR1 is MDHEN and CDR2 is SYDVKM. With 8 bases clipped from V and 4 bases from J, the junction kept 7 bases outside the gene matches. Here the CDR3 DNA reads TGTGCCAGCCGGGTCGGACAGGGGGTCACCGGGGAGCTGTTTTTT. It specifies CASRVGQGVTGELFF.

The V call is TRBV20-1, the J call TRBJ2-7, with unresolved D. CDR3 length: 14 amino acids. V lost 1 base and J lost 6, with 16 bases in between. CDR1 and CDR2 (germline): DFQATT, SNEGSKA (reference sequence). Here the CDR3 reads CSARVGSTLSEQYF. DNA for the CDR3: TGCAGTGCTAGAGTCGGGTCAACTTTAAGCGAGCAGTACTTC.

This clonotype was detected many times. This chain connects TRBV20-1 to TRBJ2-1; 8 positions match TRBD1. The CDR3 loop spans 15 amino acids. Germline trimming cut 3 bases from V and 4 bases from J; bases unmatched to any gene: 8. Germline V CDR1 and CDR2: DFQATT, SNEGSKA (reference sequence). The CDR3 sequence is CSASVRDRPYNEQFF. The CDR3 nucleotides are TGCAGTGCTAGTGTCCGGGACAGGCCTTACAATGAGCAGTTCTTC.